The next 9 T cell receptor beta chains were all read from a single sample in a study of CD8+ T cells in alopecia areata. cDNA reverse transcribed from extracted RNA served as the sequencing template. The assay was immunoSEQ multiplex PCR, and TCRdb's table has in-frame clones only and misses some. The sample includes over 85,000 clones, about 45% of them seen just once. Sequenced sample: CD4+ T cells sorted from blood. These receptors were obtained from a human donor with alopecia areata.

This rearrangement joins TRBV30 to TRBJ2-7, with unresolved D. Germline-derived CDR1 and CDR2 are GTSNPN and SVGIG (reference sequence). Trimming stripped 4 bases from V and 2 bases from J, with 9 bases between. This CDR3 has 12 residues. This CDR3 is CAWTYGAYEQYF. The CDR3 DNA sequence: TGTGCCTGGACTTACGGTGCCTACGAGCAGTACTTC.

Concerning this clone: The sample has other DNA sequences that encode this CDR3 too. This rearrangement joins TRBV29-1 to TRBJ2-1; tentatively, D is TRBD2 (6 bases). The germline CDR1 and CDR2 sequences are SQVTM and ANQGSEA. Trimming removed 6 bases from V and 2 bases from J, with 11 bases in between. There are 13 residues in the CDR3. The CDR3 loop is CSVGTGAYNEQFF. In DNA form, the CDR3 reads TGCAGCGTGGGAACGGGAGCCTACAATGAGCAGTTCTTC.

This CDR3 reads CAWTPGVPGEQYF. DNA for the CDR3: TGTGCCTGGACCCCCGGCGTCCCGGGCGAGCAGTACTTC. The V and J genes are TRBV30 and TRBJ2-7; unclear D gene. The V end was cut by 4 bases, the J end by 6 bases, with 16 bases between. Germline-derived CDR1 and CDR2 are GTSNPN and SVGIG (reference sequence). CDR3 length: 13 residues.

This clone was observed a few times. The CDR3 is CASSLQDGSPYEQYF. CDR3 nucleotide sequence: TGTGCCAGCAGCCTCCAGGACGGAAGCCCCTACGAGCAGTACTTC. The chain combines TRBV7-2 with TRBJ2-7; D is uncertain. CDR3 length equals 15 residues. The germline V gene has CDR1 SGHTA and CDR2 FQGNSA. The ends were cut back, 5 bases at V and 2 bases at J, with 16 bases in the middle.

This rearrangement joins TRBV6-6 to TRBJ2-7; the D is unclear. The CDR3 runs to 13 residues. V was cut by 7 bases and J by 9 bases, with 19 bases left in between. CDR1 and CDR2 (germline): MNHNY, SVGAGI (reference sequence). The CDR3, as DNA: TGTGCCAGCAAAGGGCAGACTTATGGCGGGCAGTACTTC. This encodes CASKGQTYGGQYF.

The rearrangement links TRBV30 to TRBJ2-7; 8 positions agree with TRBD2. The ends lost 3 bases at V and 4 bases at J; junction bases unmatched: 8. CDR3 length equals 14 residues. Germline V gene lookup returns CDR1 GTSNPN and CDR2 SVGIG (reference sequence). The CDR3 DNA is TGTGCCTGGAGGCCGGGTAGCGGGATTTACGAGCAGTACTTC. Translating it yields CAWRPGSGIYEQYF.

This clone was counted between two and nine times. The rearrangement links TRBV29-1 to TRBJ2-5, with D maybe TRBD1 (6 bases). Looked up from germline, CDR1 is SQVTM and CDR2 is ANQGSEA. This CDR3 has 14 amino acids. The V and J ends lost 6 bases and 4 bases respectively, with 18 bases between them. CDR3 sequence reads: CSVVPRQGRETQYF. The DNA of the CDR3 is TGCAGCGTCGTCCCGCGGCAGGGGAGAGAGACCCAGTACTTC.

This clone counts as medium-sized. The rearrangement joins TRBV28 to TRBJ2-5; possibly TRBD1 for D (5 bases). CDR3 size: 14 residues. Germline V gene data show CDR1 as MDHEN and CDR2 as SYDVKM. V was cut by 4 bases and J by 4 bases, with 13 bases left in between. The CDR3 is CASSSPGMVETQYF. In DNA form, the CDR3 reads TGTGCCAGCAGTTCCCCAGGGATGGTAGAGACCCAGTACTTC.

The rearrangement joins TRBV20-1 to TRBJ1-1; 7 bases line up with TRBD1. CDR1 DFQATT and CDR2 SNEGSKA come from the germline V gene (reference sequence). The CDR3 sequence is 11 residues long. The J segment lost 11 bases and the V segment lost 6 bases, leaving 9 bases of the junction unmatched. Here the CDR3 reads CSAERTGVAFF. CDR3 in DNA: TGCAGTGCAGAGCGGACAGGTGTGGCTTTCTTT.